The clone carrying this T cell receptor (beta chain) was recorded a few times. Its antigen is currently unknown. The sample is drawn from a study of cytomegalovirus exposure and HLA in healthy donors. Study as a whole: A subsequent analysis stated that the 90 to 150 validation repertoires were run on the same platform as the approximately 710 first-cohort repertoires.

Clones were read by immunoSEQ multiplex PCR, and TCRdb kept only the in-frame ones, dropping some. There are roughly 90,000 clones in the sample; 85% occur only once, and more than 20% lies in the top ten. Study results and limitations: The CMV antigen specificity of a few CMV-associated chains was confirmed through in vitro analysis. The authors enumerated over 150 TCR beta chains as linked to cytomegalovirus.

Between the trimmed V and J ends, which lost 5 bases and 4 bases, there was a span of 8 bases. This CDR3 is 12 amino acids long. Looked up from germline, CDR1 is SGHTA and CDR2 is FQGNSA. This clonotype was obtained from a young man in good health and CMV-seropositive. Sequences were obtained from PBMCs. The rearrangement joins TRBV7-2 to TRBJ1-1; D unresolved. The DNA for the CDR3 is TGTGCCAGCAGCCCCGGGAGCACTGAAGCTTTCTTT. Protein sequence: CASSPGSTEAFF. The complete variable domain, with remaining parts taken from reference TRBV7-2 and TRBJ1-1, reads GAGVSQSPSNKVTEKGKDVELRCDPISGHTALYWYRQSLGQGLEFLIYFQGNSAPDKSGLPSDRFSAERTGGSVSTLTIQRTQQEDSAVYLCASSPGSTEAFFGQGTRLTVV.